The subject of this entry is one TCR beta chain. Measured with immunoSEQ multiplex PCR; TCRdb has only the in-frame clones, and not every one. The table shows under 20,000 clones, with about 95% occurring only once. The data stem from a study of graft-versus-host responses after intestinal transplantation. V was cut by 1 base and J by 0 bases, with 7 bases left in between. The CDR3 has 15 amino acids. The V gene's germline CDR1 is MGHRA and CDR2 YSYEKL. This sequence originates from a human patient who received an intestinal transplant, so some T cells may come from the graft donor. The chain combines TRBV4-1 with TRBJ1-5; D gene ambiguous. Sequencing used PBMCs, obtained 23 days after intestinal transplant. In DNA, the CDR3 is TGCGCCAGCAGCCAAGCGGGATTTAGCAATCAGCCCCAGCATTTT. It yields the protein CASSQAGFSNQPQHF.